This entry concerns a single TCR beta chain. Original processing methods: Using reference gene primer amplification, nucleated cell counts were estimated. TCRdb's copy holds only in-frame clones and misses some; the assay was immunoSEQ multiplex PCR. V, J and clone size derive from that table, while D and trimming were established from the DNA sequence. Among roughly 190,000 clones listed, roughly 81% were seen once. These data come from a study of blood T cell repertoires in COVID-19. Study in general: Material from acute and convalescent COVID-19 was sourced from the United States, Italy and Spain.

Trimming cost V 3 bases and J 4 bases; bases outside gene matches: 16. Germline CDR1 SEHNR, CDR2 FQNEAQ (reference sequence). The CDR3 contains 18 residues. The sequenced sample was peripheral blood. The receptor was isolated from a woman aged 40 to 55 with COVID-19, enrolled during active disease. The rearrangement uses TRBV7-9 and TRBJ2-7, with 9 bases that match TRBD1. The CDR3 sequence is CASSFPGQGSFDRYEQYF. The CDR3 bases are TGTGCCAGCAGCTTCCCGGGACAGGGATCGTTTGATCGGTACGAGCAGTACTTC.